This passage covers 5 T cell receptor beta chains from one sample sequenced in a study of identifying expanded T cells in peripheral blood. This table comes from immunoSEQ multiplex PCR, and its TCRdb copy is limited to in-frame clones, with some not included. This sample has 83,000 or so clones, with roughly 86% found just once. The sample was blood. These receptors were taken from a person aged 18-70 years in good health.

The gene calls are TRBV6-4 and TRBJ2-1, with 15 bases matching TRBD2. The germline V gene encodes CDR1 MRHNA and CDR2 SNTAGT. V gave up 0 bases and J gave up 4 bases; unmatched junction bases: 1. The CDR3 length is 17 residues. CDR3 region: CASSDSGTSGGYNEQFF. The CDR3 region has the DNA TGTGCCAGCAGTGACTCTGGGACTAGCGGGGGGTACAATGAGCAGTTCTTC.

The chain combines TRBV5-1 with TRBJ2-7; TRBD1 matches at 9 bases. With V trimmed by 0 bases and J by 2 bases, 12 bases remained unmatched. The CDR3 runs to 18 residues. CDR1 is SGHRS, CDR2 YFSETQ, per germline. The CDR3 protein is CASSLGGQGQVRPYEQYF. DNA for the CDR3: TGCGCCAGCAGCTTGGGGGGACAGGGACAAGTAAGACCCTACGAGCAGTACTTC.

This clone occurred a few times. This rearrangement joins TRBV18 to TRBJ2-2; 9 bases are a match to TRBD1. The germline V gene has CDR1 KGHSH and CDR2 LQKENI. J was trimmed by 6 bases and V by 6 bases; bases with no gene match: 8. The CDR3 length is 15 residues. The CDR3 is CASSPSRDRAGELFF. CDR3 nucleotide sequence: TGTGCCAGCTCGCCGTCCCGGGACAGGGCCGGGGAGCTGTTTTTT.

V and J are TRBV10-2 and TRBJ2-7, with TRBD2 matching 11 bases. This CDR3 comprises 16 residues. Germline V gives CDR1 WSHSY, CDR2 SAAADI. V dropped 3 bases and J dropped 6; count of bases not matched to a gene: 10. The CDR3 coding sequence is TGCGCCAGCAGTGACCCTCTAGCGGGGGGATTGGCCGAGCAGTACTTC. As protein: CASSDPLAGGLAEQYF.

The CDR3 protein is CASSLVGTGYGYTF. For the CDR3, the DNA is TGTGCCAGCAGCTTAGTAGGGACAGGCTATGGCTACACCTTC. The chain employs TRBV7-9 and TRBJ1-2; 8 positions match TRBD1. CDR1 and CDR2 (germline): SEHNR, FQNEAQ (reference sequence). V trimming: 1 base; J trimming: 4 bases; junction bases outside the gene matches: 2. This CDR3 is 14 amino acids long.